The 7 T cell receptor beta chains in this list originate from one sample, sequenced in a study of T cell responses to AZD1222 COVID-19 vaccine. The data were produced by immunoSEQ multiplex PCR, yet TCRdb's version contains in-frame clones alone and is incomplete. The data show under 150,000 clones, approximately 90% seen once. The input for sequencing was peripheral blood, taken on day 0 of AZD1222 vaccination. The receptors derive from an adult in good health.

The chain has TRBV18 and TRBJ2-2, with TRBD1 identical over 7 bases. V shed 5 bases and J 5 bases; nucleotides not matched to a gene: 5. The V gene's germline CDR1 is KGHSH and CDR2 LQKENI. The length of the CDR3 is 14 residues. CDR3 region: CASSNDRETGELFF. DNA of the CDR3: TGTGCCAGCTCAAACGACAGGGAGACCGGGGAGCTGTTTTTT.

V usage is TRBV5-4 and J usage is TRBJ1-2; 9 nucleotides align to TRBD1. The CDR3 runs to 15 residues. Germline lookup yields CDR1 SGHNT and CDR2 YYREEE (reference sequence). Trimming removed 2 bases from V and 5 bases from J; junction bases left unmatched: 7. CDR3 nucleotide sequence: TGTGCCAGCAGCTTTAGGGACAGGGCAATTTATGGCTACACCTTC. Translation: CASSFRDRAIYGYTF. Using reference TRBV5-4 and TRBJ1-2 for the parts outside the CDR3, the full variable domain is ETGVTQSPTHLIKTRGQQVTLRCSSQSGHNTVSWYQQALGQGPQFIFQYYREEENGRGNFPPRFSGLQFPNYSSELNVNALELDDSALYLCASSFRDRAIYGYTFGSGTRLTVV.

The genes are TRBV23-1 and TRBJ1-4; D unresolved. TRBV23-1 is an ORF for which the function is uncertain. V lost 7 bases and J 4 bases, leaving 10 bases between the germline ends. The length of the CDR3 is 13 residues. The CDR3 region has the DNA TGCGCCAGCACAAAGTCTTATAATGAAAAACTGTTTTTT. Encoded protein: CASTKSYNEKLFF.

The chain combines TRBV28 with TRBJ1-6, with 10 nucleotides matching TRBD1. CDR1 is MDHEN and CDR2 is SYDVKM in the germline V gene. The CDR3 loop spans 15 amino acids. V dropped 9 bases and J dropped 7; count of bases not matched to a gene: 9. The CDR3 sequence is CASASPGQGNSPLHF. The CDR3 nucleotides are TGTGCCAGTGCAAGCCCGGGACAGGGGAATTCACCCCTCCACTTT.

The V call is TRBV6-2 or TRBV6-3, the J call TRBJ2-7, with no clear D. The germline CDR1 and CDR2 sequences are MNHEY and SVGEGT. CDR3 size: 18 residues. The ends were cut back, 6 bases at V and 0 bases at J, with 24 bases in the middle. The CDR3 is CASSLLFSVRAVSYEQYF. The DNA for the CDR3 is TGTGCCAGCAGCCTTCTCTTTTCAGTCCGGGCCGTCTCCTACGAGCAGTACTTC.

For the CDR3, the DNA is TGTGCCAGCAGCCCCATGGGGGGAGCTAACTATGGCTACACCTTC. Protein sequence: CASSPMGGANYGYTF. This rearrangement joins TRBV9 to TRBJ1-2, with a weak D call TRBD1 (5 bases). CDR1 is SGDLS and CDR2 is YYNGEE in the germline V gene. This CDR3 spans 15 amino acids. The ends were cut back, 4 bases at V and 0 bases at J, with 13 bases in the middle.

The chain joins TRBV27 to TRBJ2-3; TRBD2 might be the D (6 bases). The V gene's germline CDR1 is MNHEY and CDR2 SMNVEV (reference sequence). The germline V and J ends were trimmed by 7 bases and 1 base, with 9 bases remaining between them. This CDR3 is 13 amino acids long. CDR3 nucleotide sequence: TGTGCCAGCACCTCGGGGGGCACAGATACGCAGTATTTT. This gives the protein CASTSGGTDTQYF.